This passage covers 9 T cell receptor beta chains from one sample sequenced in a study of identical twins. TCRdb re-derived calls from the 5' RACE reads in MiXCR, one entry per CDR3 protein. The table records hundreds of thousands of distinct CDR3 sequences, around 7.5% of them present only once. Another study also made use of these data, one on yellow fever vaccine responses in identical twins.

The source material was PBMCs. Receptors were obtained from a woman aged 18-29 years in good health.

The chain has TRBV5-5 and TRBJ1-1, with D perhaps matching TRBD1 (5 bases). This CDR3 is built from 13 residues. The germline V gene encodes CDR1 SGHKS and CDR2 YYEKEE (reference sequence). V was shortened by 2 bases and J by 4 bases, with 9 bases between the two germline ends. CDR3 residues: CASSFGTVTEAFF. The CDR3 DNA reads TGTGCCAGCAGCTTCGGGACGGTCACTGAAGCTTTCTTT.

This clonotype was detected ten times or more. The chain joins TRBV10-3 to TRBJ1-1; D might be TRBD1 (6 bases). The CDR3 runs 13 residues. With 6 bases removed from V and 4 bases from J, the gap between germline ends came to 12 bases. Germline CDR1 is ENHRY and CDR2 is SYGVKD. CDR3 DNA sequence: TGTGCCATCAGGATACCAGGGGTCACTGAAGCTTTCTTT. Protein sequence: CAIRIPGVTEAFF.

The table lists this clonotype with a few counts. The chain combines TRBV5-1 with TRBJ2-7; the D call may be TRBD1 or TRBD2 (5 bases each). This CDR3 is 14 amino acids long. Germline CDR1 SGHRS, CDR2 YFSETQ. V was cut by 2 bases and J by 5 bases, with 14 bases left in between. This CDR3 reads CASSFGGVADEQYF. In DNA, the CDR3 is TGCGCCAGCAGCTTTGGGGGTGTTGCAGACGAGCAGTACTTC.

This sequence joins TRBV5-5 and TRBJ2-7; D gene unclear. The CDR3 consists of 15 residues. The germline CDR1 and CDR2 sequences are SGHKS and YYEKEE (reference sequence). Trimming stripped 4 bases from V and 3 bases from J, with 17 bases between. The CDR3 is CASSRTAPGIYEQYF. The CDR3 DNA sequence: TGTGCCAGCAGCCGGACCGCCCCTGGGATCTACGAGCAGTACTTC. Based on the CDR3 plus reference TRBV5-5 and TRBJ2-7, the full variable domain is DAGVTQSPTHLIKTRGQQVTLRCSPISGHKSVSWYQQVLGQGPQFIFQYYEKEERGRGNFPDRFSARQFPNYSSELNVNALLLGDSALYLCASSRTAPGIYEQYFGPGTRLTVT.

This clonotype showed up just a few times. The chain uses TRBV5-5 and TRBJ2-7; D might be TRBD1 or TRBD2, each matching 5 bases. V dropped 4 bases and J dropped 9 bases, with 20 bases sitting between them. This CDR3 comprises 14 residues. Germline CDR1 and CDR2: SGHKS and YYEKEE (reference sequence). CDR3 nucleotide sequence: TGTGCCAGCAGCCCGGTCGAGGGGAGCCCGGGGCAGTACGTC. Its protein product is CASSPVEGSPGQYV.

At least ten counts were recorded for this clonotype. The gene calls are TRBV11-2 and TRBJ1-2, with 10 nucleotides matching TRBD1. The germline CDR1 and CDR2 sequences are SGHAT and FQNNGV. V dropped 5 bases and J dropped 6; count of bases not matched to a gene: 6. The length of the CDR3 is 14 residues. CDR3 bases: TGTGCCAGCAGCCGGGGACAGGGGTTTGATGGCTACACCTTC. Residues: CASSRGQGFDGYTF.

The sample holds a few counts of this clonotype. This chain connects TRBV5-6 to TRBJ1-5, with TRBD1 as a possible D gene (5 bases). The V gene lost 4 bases and the J gene lost 8 bases, with 19 bases spanning the gap. The CDR3 has 15 residues. Germline V CDR1 and CDR2: SGHDT, YYEEEE. The chain's CDR3 is CASSPGGHTAEPQHF. The CDR3 nucleotides are TGTGCCAGCAGCCCGGGGGGTCACACCGCTGAGCCCCAGCATTTT.

The chain combines TRBV29-1 with TRBJ2-1; 9 bases map to TRBD2. Germline CDR1 is SQVTM and CDR2 is ANQGSEA. The CDR3 extends over 16 amino acids. The junction had 8 bases not matched to a gene; V was cut back by 2 bases and J by 3 bases. The CDR3 protein is CSVEPLAGVNYNEQFF. CDR3 sequence (DNA): TGCAGCGTTGAACCTTTAGCGGGAGTTAACTACAATGAGCAGTTCTTC.

This clonotype was counted at least ten times. The V and J genes are TRBV5-1 and TRBJ2-7; tentatively, D is TRBD1 or TRBD2 (5 bases each). CDR3 size: 15 residues. V dropped 0 bases and J dropped 4 bases, with 14 bases sitting between them. CDR1 is SGHRS, CDR2 YFSETQ, per germline. CDR3 sequence reads: CASSLGDPRVYEQYF. The CDR3 nucleotides are TGCGCCAGCAGCTTGGGGGACCCCAGGGTTTACGAGCAGTACTTC.